This TCR beta chain was sequenced for a study of blood T cell repertoires in COVID-19. Study summary: Acute and convalescent COVID-19 specimens originated in the United States, Italy and Spain. From T cells, B-cell-depleted T cells, or PBMCs came the material, which was cDNA or gDNA.

The CDR3 is 13 residues long. Trimming took 4 bases from V and 14 from J, leaving 20 bases between them. Germline V lookup: CDR1 SGHKS, CDR2 YYEKEE (reference sequence). As processed by the authors: Cell counts per sample came from amplifying reference gene primers. Only in-frame clones appear in the TCRdb table, and some are missing; sequencing was by immunoSEQ multiplex PCR. D and trimming come from the DNA, and the V and J calls and clone size come from that table. The table lists about 98,000 clones, about 85% of them singletons. The clonotype originates from a man aged 70-80 years with acute or convalescent COVID-19. The chain recombines TRBV5-5 with TRBJ2-3; D perhaps matches TRBD1 (6 bases). The material sequenced was peripheral blood. CDR3 residues: CASSIEPTGVPYF. CDR3 DNA sequence: TGTGCCAGCAGCATCGAACCGACAGGCGTCCCGTATTTT.